This T cell receptor beta chain was sequenced for a study of blood T cells in healthy people across ages. Turning to the study itself: Using template switching, researchers captured about one barcoded beta molecule for each two T cells.

Study observations and caveats: The study found more naive CD4+ cells and higher diversity in long-lived than aged donors. A conclusive naive versus antigen-experienced comparison was prevented by the unsorted PBMCs. As naive T cell percentage varied, TCR beta diversity correlated strongly with it.

A second PCR of about 7 to 12 cycles used a sample-barcoded 5' primer and a J-beta primer mix. In TCRdb, the 5' RACE reads were re-called with MiXCR into one record per CDR3 protein. Of hundreds of thousands of distinct CDR3 sequences listed, more than 25% are singletons. This CDR3 contains 16 residues. The junction had 6 bases not matched to a gene; V was cut back by 1 base and J by 2 bases. Germline loops: CDR1 SGHRS, CDR2 YFSETQ. This clonotype was detected many times. Antigen: not known. The source of this sequence is a woman older than 75 in good health. The material sequenced was blood. The J gene is TRBJ2-3, the V gene TRBV5-1; 8 positions agree with TRBD1. In DNA, the CDR3 is TGCGCCAGCAGCTTGCCGGGGACAGGATTCACAGATACGCAGTATTTT. Translating gives CASSLPGTGFTDTQYF.